This T cell receptor (beta chain) is from a study of cytomegalovirus exposure and HLA in healthy donors. The primer mix had 60 Vbeta and 13 Jbeta primers. Here immunoSEQ multiplex PCR was the method, and the copy in TCRdb shows in-frame clones only, minus some. The table lists 100,000 to 130,000 clones, roughly 70% of them singletons. The CDR3 length is 13 residues. The V gene lost 6 bases and the J gene lost 4 bases, with 12 bases spanning the gap. Germline CDR1 and CDR2: MNHNS and SASEGT. The source of this sequence is a woman in her forties in good health and CMV-seropositive. The chain uses TRBV6-1 and TRBJ1-2; maybe TRBD1 (6 bases). Sequencing input: PBMCs. CDR3 in DNA: TGTGCCAGCAGACGAGACAGGTCCTATGGCTACACCTTC. Translating gives CASRRDRSYGYTF.